What follows are 20 T cell receptor beta chains derived from one specimen sequenced in a study of blood T cell repertoires in COVID-19. Using immunoSEQ multiplex PCR, the repertoire was profiled, and TCRdb retains in-frame clones only, with some absent. The table shows around 170,000 clones, with 74% occurring only once. Source material: peripheral blood. The receptors derive from a woman older than 75 with acute or convalescent COVID-19.

The V call is TRBV5-1, the J call TRBJ2-1; no clear D. The CDR3 loop spans 15 amino acids. Germline V gives CDR1 SGHRS, CDR2 YFSETQ. Trimming shortened V by 3 bases and J by 6 bases, and 16 bases separated the two germline ends. CDR3 residues: CASSYGPQLINEQFF. DNA for the CDR3: TGCGCCAGCAGCTACGGCCCGCAACTAATCAATGAGCAGTTCTTC.

The rearrangement joins TRBV28 to TRBJ1-1; maybe TRBD1 (6 bases). Between the trimmed V and J ends, which lost 5 bases and 1 base, there was a span of 11 bases. Per the germline V gene, CDR1 is MDHEN and CDR2 is SYDVKM. The CDR3 covers 14 residues. Here the CDR3 DNA reads TGTGCCAGCAGTACACAGGGTTGGAACACTGAAGCTTTCTTT. The encoded protein is CASSTQGWNTEAFF.

The gene calls are TRBV6-5 and TRBJ2-5; D might be TRBD2 (5 bases). Germline V lookup: CDR1 MNHEY, CDR2 SVGAGI. V shed 10 bases and J shed 8 bases, with 20 bases lying between them. This CDR3 is built from 13 residues. Here the CDR3 reads CAITSGLRETQYF. The DNA for the CDR3 is TGTGCCATCACCAGCGGCCTTAGAGAAACCCAGTACTTC.

The CDR3 protein is CASGSGSGTDTQYF. The CDR3 DNA follows: TGCGCCAGCGGCTCCGGGTCGGGCACAGATACGCAGTATTTT. The genes are TRBV5-1 and TRBJ2-3; D remains unclear. Germline V gene sequence: CDR1 SGHRS, CDR2 YFSETQ. Deletions cut 7 bases from V and 1 base from J, with 13 bases between. The CDR3 has 14 residues.

The V and J genes are TRBV28 and TRBJ1-2; 7 positions match TRBD1. This CDR3 is built from 13 residues. Germline V gene lookup returns CDR1 MDHEN and CDR2 SYDVKM. The V and J ends lost 7 bases and 4 bases, in that order; junction bases with no gene match: 6. The CDR3 sequence is CASTPQGFYGYTF. In DNA, the CDR3 is TGTGCCAGCACCCCACAGGGGTTCTATGGCTACACCTTC.

This sequence joins TRBV14 and TRBJ2-3; D is unresolved. In germline, CDR1 is SGHDN, CDR2 FVKESK. V lost 0 bases and J lost 2, with 6 bases in between. CDR3 length: 14 amino acids. The CDR3 nucleotides are TGTGCCAGCAGCCAAGAATCGGTCACAGATACGCAGTATTTT. Translation: CASSQESVTDTQYF. The full variable domain, its missing parts supplied by reference TRBV14 and TRBJ2-3, is EAGVTQFPSHSVIEKGQTVTLRCDPISGHDNLYWYRRVMGKEIKFLLHFVKESKQDESGMPNNRFLAERTGGTYSTLKVQPAELEDSGVYFCASSQESVTDTQYFGPGTRLTVL.

The chain links TRBV12-5 to TRBJ2-2; TRBD2 matches at 8 bases. CDR3 length: 16 residues. Germline CDR1 is LGHNT and CDR2 is FRNRAP. The V gene end was trimmed by 4 bases and the J gene end by 6 bases; junction bases not matched to a gene: 10. CDR3 in amino acids: CASGSSGTRSPGELFF. The CDR3 region has the DNA TGTGCTAGTGGTTCTTCCGGGACTAGAAGTCCCGGGGAGCTGTTTTTT.

Of note for this clone: The identical CDR3 is also encoded by other nucleotide sequences in the sample. Written as DNA, the CDR3 is TGTGCCATCAGTGGGGGACTAGCGGGGGGCTCCTACGAGCAGTACTTC. Translation gives CAISGGLAGGSYEQYF. The chain recombines TRBV10-3 with TRBJ2-7, with 15 positions matching TRBD2. Germline CDR1 ENHRY, CDR2 SYGVKD. The CDR3 covers 16 residues. V dropped 4 bases and J dropped 0; count of bases not matched to a gene: 1.

The chain links TRBV12-3 or TRBV12-4 to TRBJ1-1; D is unclear. The CDR3 has 12 residues. Trimming removed 5 bases at V and 8 bases at J, with 12 bases between. CDR3 amino acids: CASSLNGMEAFF. The CDR3 region has the DNA TGTGCCAGCAGTCTTAACGGGATGGAAGCTTTCTTT.

This chain connects TRBV28 to TRBJ1-5; D perhaps matches TRBD1 (6 bases). The ends were cut back, 4 bases at V and 1 base at J, with 26 bases in the middle. This CDR3 contains 20 residues. Germline assignment: CDR1 MDHEN and CDR2 SYDVKM. CDR3 nucleotides: TGTGCCAGCAGTTCCACCCATATACTACAGGGCCTTGGGAGCAATCAGCCCCAGCATTTT. Translating it yields CASSSTHILQGLGSNQPQHF. Based on the CDR3 plus reference TRBV28 and TRBJ1-5, the full variable domain is DVKVTQSSRYLVKRTGEKVFLECVQDMDHENMFWYRQDPGLGLRLIYFSYDVKMKEKGDIPEGYSVSREKKERFSLILESASTNQTSMYLCASSSTHILQGLGSNQPQHFGDGTRLSIL.

The chain uses TRBV5-1 and TRBJ2-1; 10 nucleotides align to TRBD1. Germline loops: CDR1 SGHRS, CDR2 YFSETQ. V gave up 6 bases and J gave up 6 bases; unmatched junction bases: 6. The CDR3 is 14 amino acids. Here the CDR3 reads CASTPGQGINEQFF. The CDR3 nucleotides read TGCGCCAGCACCCCGGGACAGGGGATCAATGAGCAGTTCTTC. Variable domain in full (rest from reference TRBV5-1 and TRBJ2-1): KAGVTQTPRYLIKTRGQQVTLSCSPISGHRSVSWYQQTPGQGLQFLFEYFSETQRNKGNFPGRFSGRQFSNSRSEMNVSTLELGDSALYLCASTPGQGINEQFFGPGTRLTVL.

This clone showed up just once. The rearrangement links TRBV7-2 to TRBJ1-2; D gene unclear. Germline-derived CDR1 and CDR2 are SGHTA and FQGNSA. The CDR3 runs 12 residues. V lost 5 bases to trimming and J lost 1 base, with 5 bases between them. The CDR3 protein is CASSAVNYGYTF. CDR3 coding DNA: TGTGCCAGCAGCGCAGTTAACTATGGCTACACCTTC.

CDR3 sequence reads: CASRAKQVTDTQYF. Here the CDR3 DNA reads TGTGCCAGCAGGGCCAAACAGGTCACAGATACGCAGTATTTT. The gene calls are TRBV2 and TRBJ2-3; tentatively, D is TRBD1 (5 bases). The germline CDR1 and CDR2 sequences are SNHLY and FYNNEI. Between the trimmed V and J ends, which lost 6 bases and 2 bases, there was a span of 12 bases. This CDR3 is built from 14 residues.

The chain combines TRBV28 with TRBJ2-7, with a possible D match to TRBD2 (6 bases). Between the trimmed V and J ends, which lost 3 bases and 2 bases, there was a span of 14 bases. There are 15 residues in the CDR3. The germline V gene has CDR1 MDHEN and CDR2 SYDVKM. CDR3: CASSFPPDYAYEQYF. For the CDR3, the DNA is TGTGCCAGCAGTTTTCCTCCGGACTATGCCTACGAGCAGTACTTC.

The gene calls are TRBV19 and TRBJ1-1; D is perhaps TRBD1 (6 bases). The V end lost 4 bases, the J end lost 5 bases, and 11 bases lay between the germline ends. CDR1 and CDR2 (germline): LNHDA, SQIVND (reference sequence). The CDR3 length is 13 residues. In DNA form, the CDR3 reads TGTGCCAGTAGTACCCAACAGGGTACTGAAGCTTTCTTT. Protein: CASSTQQGTEAFF.

The chain combines TRBV7-2 with TRBJ1-2; D remains unclear. The V end was cut by 4 bases, the J end by 0 bases, with 6 bases between. Germline CDR1 and CDR2: SGHTA and FQGNSA. The CDR3 consists of 13 residues. This CDR3 is CASSSDTNYGYTF. CDR3 coding DNA: TGTGCCAGCAGCTCAGACACTAACTATGGCTACACCTTC.

The chain combines TRBV4-2 with TRBJ2-7, with 10 bases lining up with TRBD2. V was clipped by 0 bases and J by 4 bases; unmatched bases: 12. CDR3 length: 18 residues. From germline, CDR1 is LGHNA and CDR2 YNFKEQ. CDR3: CASSQDLSGRGVWYEQYF. In DNA, the CDR3 is TGTGCCAGCAGCCAAGACCTAAGCGGGAGGGGGGTCTGGTACGAGCAGTACTTC.

The chain recombines TRBV30 with TRBJ2-7; TRBD2 agrees at 9 bases. With 4 bases clipped from V and 4 bases from J, the junction kept 8 bases outside the gene matches. The germline V gene has CDR1 GTSNPN and CDR2 SVGIG (reference sequence). CDR3 length: 14 amino acids. CDR3 bases: TGTGCCTGGAAAAGTGGCGGGAGGGGGTACGAGCAGTACTTC. Translated: CAWKSGGRGYEQYF.

This clone appeared a few times. The chain has TRBV16 and TRBJ2-7; D perhaps matches TRBD1 (5 bases). Trimming shortened V by 3 bases and J by 4 bases, and 7 bases separated the two germline ends. CDR1 KGHSY and CDR2 FQNENV come from the germline V gene. This CDR3 comprises 12 residues. Here the CDR3 DNA reads TGTGCCAGCAGCCAGGGGCGATACGAGCAGTACTTC. Amino acids: CASSQGRYEQYF.

The chain couples TRBV15 to TRBJ2-5; D might be TRBD1 (6 bases). V gave up 3 bases and J gave up 5 bases, with 13 bases separating them. Germline V gene lookup returns CDR1 LNHNV and CDR2 YYDKDF (reference sequence). The CDR3 sequence is 14 residues long. In DNA, the CDR3 is TGTGCCACCAGCAGCGAACAGGGTCGGGAGACCCAGTACTTC. It encodes CATSSEQGRETQYF.